These T cell receptor beta chains were read from a single sample in a study of T cells in Graves' hyperthyroidism and ophthalmopathy. In TCRdb, the multiplex PCR reads were re-called with MiXCR into one record per CDR3 protein. The top ten hold 10% to 12% of the sample, which has about 520,000 distinct CDR3 sequences, approximately 25% seen once. Sequenced sample: blood. These receptors were obtained from a woman in her 30s with Graves' ophthalmopathy. Each CDR3 is given with its conserved first and last residue. A D gene is named only where the DNA matches it firmly. Clone size, where shown, is once, few, many, or a class for clones that have expanded.

j_call v_call clone_size d_call cdr3_aa cdr3_nt
TRBJ2-7 TRBV19 few TRBD1 CASSVTGTGSYEQYF TGTGCCAGTAGTGTCACAGGGACAGGTTCCTACGAGCAGTACTTC
TRBJ1-2 TRBV6-5 few TRBD1 CASSYDREDWDGYTF TGTGCCAGCAGCTACGACAGGGAGGATTGGGATGGCTACACCTTC
TRBJ1-2 TRBV30 . . CAWRAWIGPYGYTF TGTGCCTGGAGAGCGTGGATAGGACCCTATGGCTACACCTTC
TRBJ2-5 TRBV7-2 many TRBD2 CASSLGSGGAEETQYF TGTGCCAGCAGCTTAGGGAGCGGGGGGGCGGAAGAGACCCAGTACTTC
TRBJ1-1 TRBV5-1 many . CASSYSTHSSHNTEAFF TGCGCCAGCAGCTATTCGACGCATTCGAGCCACAACACTGAAGCTTTCTTT
TRBJ2-7 TRBV30 many . CAWSHIQGHEQYF TGTGCCTGGAGCCACATACAGGGCCACGAGCAGTACTTC
TRBJ1-2 TRBV2 many . CASTGDGYGYTF TGTGCCAGCACGGGGGATGGCTATGGCTACACCTTC
TRBJ1-1 TRBV2 . . CASSVEMGQKNTEAFF TGTGCCAGCAGTGTAGAAATGGGTCAGAAAAACACTGAAGCTTTCTTT
TRBJ2-2 TRBV7-8 . TRBD2 CASSPRTSGSSGTGELFF TGTGCCAGCAGCCCCCGGACTAGCGGGAGTAGTGGCACCGGGGAGCTGTTTTTT
TRBJ2-7 TRBV6-1 many . CASSVRGATYEQYF TGTGCCAGCAGTGTCCGGGGGGCCACCTACGAGCAGTACTTC
TRBJ2-4 TRBV18 . . CASFEGVGLNIQYF TGTGCCAGCTTTGAGGGGGTCGGCTTGAACATTCAGTACTTC
TRBJ1-3 TRBV18 few TRBD1 CASSPRGQGSSGNTIYF TGTGCCAGCTCACCGAGGGGACAGGGGTCCTCTGGAAACACCATATATTTT
TRBJ2-2 TRBV20-1 . . CSAPLALNTGELFF TGCAGTGCTCCCCTAGCGTTGAACACCGGGGAGCTGTTTTTT
TRBJ1-6 TRBV7-9 . . CASSFGDTPSPLHF TGTGCCAGCAGCTTCGGGGACACCCCGTCCCCCCTCCACTTT
TRBJ2-2 TRBV11-2 . TRBD1 CASSLDFGTGVGELFF TGTGCCAGCAGCTTAGATTTTGGGACAGGCGTCGGGGAGCTGTTTTTT
TRBJ1-2 TRBV9 many . CASSVGVEGWEANYGYTF TGTGCCAGCAGCGTAGGGGTGGAGGGTTGGGAAGCTAACTATGGCTACACCTTC
TRBJ1-5 TRBV6-2/TRBV6-3 many . CASRQGWSNQPQHF TGTGCCAGCAGACAGGGCTGGAGCAATCAGCCCCAGCATTTT
TRBJ1-1 TRBV12-3/TRBV12-4 few . CASSPIIRGEAFF TGTGCCAGCAGCCCAATCATTCGGGGGGAAGCTTTCTTT
TRBJ1-2 TRBV30 . TRBD1 CAWSGDRGPSGGYTF TGTGCCTGGAGTGGGGACAGGGGCCCTAGCGGTGGCTACACCTTC
TRBJ1-3 TRBV5-1 many . CASSLEVLDRSSGNTIYF TGCGCCAGCAGCTTGGAGGTTCTGGACCGCAGCTCTGGAAACACCATATATTTT
TRBJ2-7 TRBV7-2 few TRBD2 CASSLIPRDYSYEQYF TGTGCCAGCAGCTTAATCCCCCGGGACTACAGTTACGAGCAGTACTTC